This TCR beta chain was recovered during a study of blood T cell repertoires in COVID-19. Study details: Samples taken during acute and convalescent COVID-19 were collected in the United States, Italy and Spain. Sources were T cells, B-cell-depleted T cells, or PBMCs; the material itself was cDNA or gDNA.

This clone was detected only a few times. There are 16 residues in the CDR3. Trimming shortened V by 3 bases and J by 2 bases, and 14 bases separated the two germline ends. In germline, CDR1 is MNHNS, CDR2 SASEGT. Original processing notes: Researchers report that nucleated cell counts were estimated from reference gene primer amplification. The method was immunoSEQ multiplex PCR; TCRdb's version includes in-frame clones alone and lacks a portion of them. Clone size and V and J calls were adopted from that table, with D and trimming inferred from the DNA. This sample yields 89,000 or so clones, of which roughly 88% are seen a single time; around 11% belongs to the top ten.

Sequenced material: peripheral blood. This sequence was found in a human donor in a cohort sampled during active COVID-19. The chain combines TRBV6-1 with TRBJ1-5, with D maybe TRBD1 (5 bases). In nucleotides, the CDR3 is TGTGCCAGCAGTGAGAGGCGGATAGGGGGCAATCAGCCCCAGCATTTT. Translation: CASSERRIGGNQPQHF.